A single sample gave rise to the 23 T cell receptor beta chains below, sequenced in a study of blood T cells in healthy people across ages. Primed by a sample-barcoded 5' primer and a J-beta primer mix, a second PCR proceeded for roughly 6 to 12 cycles. TCRdb redid the calling of the 5' RACE reads with MiXCR, one entry per CDR3 protein. The table lists about 1.4 million distinct CDR3 sequences, 59% of them singletons. The material sequenced was blood. The receptors shown here come from a man aged 18 to 29 in good health.

The V gene is TRBV7-2, the J gene TRBJ1-1; D gene unclear. The CDR3 length is 14 residues. Looked up from germline, CDR1 is SGHTA and CDR2 is FQGNSA. Trimming left V 1 base short and J 1 base short, with 7 bases between. The CDR3 sequence is CASSLGPSNTEAFF. CDR3 coding DNA: TGTGCCAGCAGCTTAGGCCCTTCGAACACTGAAGCTTTCTTT.

This clonotype was detected a few times. V usage is TRBV4-1 and J usage is TRBJ2-7; D is possibly TRBD1 or TRBD2 (5 bases each). The germline V gene has CDR1 MGHRA and CDR2 YSYEKL. V lost 4 bases, J lost 2 bases, and 21 bases lay in between. The CDR3 has 17 amino acids. As DNA, the CDR3 is TGCGCCAGCAGCCCCCCAGGTGGGAGTCAGGGTCCCTACGAGCAGTACTTC. Encoded protein: CASSPPGGSQGPYEQYF.

The chain recombines TRBV4-1 with TRBJ2-7; the D gene is possibly TRBD1 (5 bases). Trimming stripped 0 bases from V and 7 bases from J, with 19 bases between. The CDR3 sequence is 16 residues long. CDR1 MGHRA and CDR2 YSYEKL come from the germline V gene. This chain's CDR3 is CASSQDGLRAGNEQYF. The CDR3 DNA sequence: TGCGCCAGCAGCCAAGATGGGCTTAGGGCAGGGAATGAGCAGTACTTC.

This clonotype was observed a few times. The rearrangement joins TRBV2 to TRBJ2-1; tentative D call: TRBD2 (5 bases). This CDR3 is built from 13 residues. Deletions cut 4 bases from V and 7 bases from J, with 11 bases between. Germline V gene data show CDR1 as SNHLY and CDR2 as FYNNEI. The CDR3 DNA reads as TGTGCCAGCAGTGCCCGCGGAGGAAATGAGCAGTTCTTC. Residues: CASSARGGNEQFF.

V gene TRBV10-3 combines with J gene TRBJ2-1, with D perhaps matching TRBD2 (6 bases). Trimming shortened V by 3 bases and J by 0 bases, and 21 bases separated the two germline ends. CDR3 length equals 19 residues. Germline CDR1 and CDR2: ENHRY and SYGVKD. In DNA, the CDR3 is TGTGCCATCAGTGATCCATTCACTAGCAGCCCTTCCTCCTACAATGAGCAGTTCTTC. This sequence encodes CAISDPFTSSPSSYNEQFF.

This chain uses TRBV4-1 with TRBJ2-7, with a weak D call TRBD1 (8 bases). The V end was cut by 0 bases, the J end by 3 bases, with 12 bases between. The CDR3 consists of 15 residues. CDR1 is MGHRA, CDR2 YSYEKL, per germline. As DNA, the CDR3 is TGCGCCAGCAGCCAAGAACAGGGGGGGGTCTACGAGCAGTACTTC. Its protein product is CASSQEQGGVYEQYF.

The rearrangement uses TRBV5-1 and TRBJ2-4; the match to TRBD1 covers 10 bases. This CDR3 comprises 15 residues. V gave up 1 base and J gave up 8 bases; unmatched junction bases: 6. Germline V gives CDR1 SGHRS, CDR2 YFSETQ. CDR3 in amino acids: CASSLPGQGIDIQYF. CDR3 coding DNA: TGCGCCAGCAGCTTGCCGGGACAGGGGATAGACATTCAGTACTTC.

This clonotype has just a few counts. V gene TRBV10-2 combines with J gene TRBJ2-5; 7 bases align to TRBD2. The CDR3 length is 14 residues. Trimming took 8 bases from V and 4 from J; bases not matched to a gene: 10. Germline-derived CDR1 and CDR2 are WSHSY and SAAADI. CDR3 in DNA: TGCGCCAGCGGCGGCATAGCGGGCGGAGAGACCCAGTACTTC. Encoded protein: CASGGIAGGETQYF.

V gene TRBV6-5 combines with J gene TRBJ2-3; 12 nucleotides match TRBD2. The CDR3 extends over 15 amino acids. CDR1 MNHEY and CDR2 SVGAGI come from the germline V gene. With 4 bases clipped from V and 4 bases from J, the junction kept 3 bases outside the gene matches. In DNA form, the CDR3 reads TGTGCCAGCAGTTCCGGACTAGCGGGGCCAGATACGCAGTATTTT. Translating it yields CASSSGLAGPDTQYF.

CDR3 region: CSARDRGESNQPQHF. DNA of the CDR3: TGCAGTGCTAGAGACAGGGGAGAGAGCAATCAGCCCCAGCATTTT. V is TRBV20-1 and J is TRBJ1-5; possibly TRBD1 for D (6 bases). The germline V gene encodes CDR1 DFQATT and CDR2 SNEGSKA (reference sequence). The CDR3 loop spans 15 amino acids. Trimming left V 0 bases short and J 1 base short, with 10 bases between.

The gene calls are TRBV6-2 or TRBV6-3 and TRBJ2-1, with TRBD1 matching over 7 bases. The CDR3 has 15 residues. The V gene's germline CDR1 is MNHEY and CDR2 SVGEGT. V lost 8 bases, J lost 4 bases, and 11 bases stayed unmatched. CDR3 nucleotides: TGTGCCAGCTCTACCCACGGACAGGTATACAATGAGCAGTTCTTC. Translating gives CASSTHGQVYNEQFF.

This clonotype was seen only a few times. The chain combines TRBV20-1 with TRBJ2-7; 11 bases are a match to TRBD2. Germline V gene lookup returns CDR1 DFQATT and CDR2 SNEGSKA (reference sequence). The CDR3 sequence is 18 residues long. V gave up 6 bases and J gave up 2 bases; unmatched junction bases: 18. The CDR3 spells CSAEGGTSGFLGAYEQYF. CDR3 coding DNA: TGCAGTGCGGAAGGGGGGACTAGCGGTTTTCTAGGGGCCTACGAGCAGTACTTC.

The CDR3, as DNA: TGTGCCAGCAGCGACATAGCGGGGTCGAGCTCCTACGAGCAGTACTTC. Translation gives CASSDIAGSSSYEQYF. V is TRBV11-2 and J is TRBJ2-7; 8 bases fit TRBD2. This CDR3 spans 16 amino acids. V gave up 5 bases and J gave up 0 bases; unmatched junction bases: 9. CDR1 is SGHAT and CDR2 is FQNNGV in the germline V gene.

CDR3 coding DNA: TGTGCCAGCAGACCCGGACCCCCCCCGGCCTACTACGAGCAGTACTTC. It specifies CASRPGPPPAYYEQYF. This chain uses TRBV6-6 with TRBJ2-7; D is uncertain. CDR3 length: 16 amino acids. V gave up 6 bases and J gave up 3 bases, with 21 bases separating them. CDR1 and CDR2 (germline): MNHNY, SVGAGI (reference sequence).

The V and J genes are TRBV6-1 and TRBJ2-3, with 12 positions matching TRBD2. CDR3 length: 14 amino acids. Unmatched junction bases numbered 3, after V lost 8 bases and J lost 3 bases. In germline, CDR1 is MNHNS, CDR2 SASEGT. The CDR3 loop reads CASETSGGTDTQYF. The CDR3 DNA reads as TGTGCCAGCGAGACTAGCGGGGGTACAGATACGCAGTATTTT.

The chain has TRBV30 and TRBJ1-4; no clear D gene. Germline V gene lookup returns CDR1 GTSNPN and CDR2 SVGIG (reference sequence). V was cut by 2 bases and J by 10 bases, with 11 bases left in between. CDR3 length: 12 amino acids. CDR3 DNA: TGTGCCTGGAGTTTCCACTCTGGAAAACTGTTTTTT. It is translated as CAWSFHSGKLFF.

The chain has TRBV20-1 and TRBJ1-1; possibly TRBD1 for D (6 bases). This CDR3 is built from 12 residues. Germline lookup yields CDR1 DFQATT and CDR2 SNEGSKA (reference sequence). V dropped 4 bases and J dropped 7 bases, with 13 bases sitting between them. CDR3 nucleotide sequence: TGCAGTGCTACCCACGACAGGTTTGAAGCTTTCTTT. Translated, it gives CSATHDRFEAFF.

In its sample, this clonotype was seen a few times. V and J are TRBV15 and TRBJ2-1; no clear D gene. The CDR3 consists of 13 residues. Germline V gene sequence: CDR1 LNHNV, CDR2 YYDKDF (reference sequence). V was trimmed by 0 bases and J by 6 bases, leaving 6 bases between them. CDR3 nucleotide sequence: TGTGCCACCAGCAGAGATCTTGTCAATGAGCAGTTCTTC. It encodes CATSRDLVNEQFF.

J is TRBJ1-2 and V is TRBV27, with D perhaps TRBD1 (6 bases). The CDR3 has 14 amino acids. Per the germline V gene, CDR1 is MNHEY and CDR2 is SMNVEV (reference sequence). V gave up 2 bases and J gave up 8 bases, with 15 bases separating them. The DNA of the CDR3 is TGTGCCAGCAGTTTACACACGGGGGCATGGGGCTACACCTTC. It yields the protein CASSLHTGAWGYTF.

This clonotype was picked up one time. The chain has TRBV4-1 and TRBJ2-3, with TRBD1 identical over 10 bases. From germline, CDR1 is MGHRA and CDR2 YSYEKL. This CDR3 is 14 amino acids long. Trimming cost V 7 bases and J 3 bases; bases outside gene matches: 4. In DNA form, the CDR3 reads TGCGCCAGCAACGACAGGGGGCTGACAGATACGCAGTATTTT. The encoded protein is CASNDRGLTDTQYF.

The rearrangement links TRBV7-2 to TRBJ2-7; 8 nucleotides agree with TRBD1. Germline V gives CDR1 SGHTA, CDR2 FQGNSA. The CDR3 runs to 16 residues. The trim removed 3 bases at V and 6 bases at J, leaving 13 bases unmatched. As DNA, the CDR3 is TGTGCCAGCAGCTTTAACGACAGGGGCTATGCCGGCGAGCAGTACTTC. It yields the protein CASSFNDRGYAGEQYF.

This clonotype was recorded only once. This sequence joins TRBV7-2 and TRBJ2-7; D gene uncertain. The CDR3 is 13 residues long. The V gene lost 5 bases and the J gene lost 2 bases, with 10 bases spanning the gap. CDR1 is SGHTA and CDR2 is FQGNSA in the germline V gene. The CDR3 loop is CASSDDGTYEQYF. CDR3 in DNA: TGTGCCAGCAGCGACGACGGCACCTACGAGCAGTACTTC.

The sample holds a few counts of this clonotype. The chain couples TRBV4-3 to TRBJ2-7; a possible D gene is TRBD2 (6 bases). V lost 1 base, J lost 4 bases, and 11 bases lay in between. This CDR3 has 14 residues. The germline CDR1 and CDR2 sequences are LGHNA and YSLEER. CDR3 in DNA: TGCGCCAGCAGCCAAGCCTGGGGAGGTTACGAGCAGTACTTC. Residues: CASSQAWGGYEQYF.